The entry below describes one T cell receptor beta chain. This sample stems from a study of blood T cell repertoires in COVID-19. Overall study context: Collection of acute and convalescent COVID-19 samples took place in the United States, Italy and Spain. PBMCs, B-cell-depleted T cells, or T cells provided the cDNA or gDNA that made up the material.

Authors' methods: Amplifying reference gene primers gave estimates of nucleated cell counts. Measured with immunoSEQ multiplex PCR; TCRdb has only the in-frame clones, and not every one. V, J and clone size are taken as reported in that table, and D and trimming were inferred from the DNA itself. Counted here are over 100,000 clones, approximately 80% occurring once; the ten biggest clones make up roughly an eighth. Trimming cost V 7 bases and J 4 bases; bases outside gene matches: 4. The CDR3 length is 13 residues. Germline values: CDR1 SNHLY, CDR2 FYNNEI. The chain has TRBV2 and TRBJ1-5, with 7 positions matching TRBD1. This receptor was taken from a woman aged 55-69 years with acute or convalescent COVID-19. The sequenced sample was peripheral blood. Here the CDR3 DNA reads TGTGCCAGCACGGGACAGAGTAATCAGCCCCAGCATTTT. It codes for CASTGQSNQPQHF. Together with reference TRBV2 and TRBJ1-5, the CDR3 gives the full variable domain: EPEVTQTPSHQVTQMGQEVILRCVPISNHLYFYWYRQILGQKVEFLVSFYNNEISEKSEIFDDQFSVERPDGSNFTLKIRSTKLEDSAMYFCASTGQSNQPQHFGDGTRLSIL.